This entry is about one T cell receptor beta chain. The antigen is not known. The sample is drawn from a study of shared clonotypes between healthy human individuals. Turning to the study itself: The plates for each donor numbered three CD4 naive, three CD4 memory, two CD8 naive and one CD8 memory. Points from the study as a whole: At large depth, rarefaction still showed sorted-subset sequencing to be incomplete. Read depth was anticipated to influence clonotype sharing among donors.

This CDR3 region has 15 residues. Trimming removed 4 bases from V and 1 base from J; junction bases left unmatched: 5. CDR1 and CDR2 from the germline V gene are SGHAT and FQNNGV. Clones were read by immunoSEQ multiplex PCR, and TCRdb kept only the in-frame ones, dropping some. The sample comprises around 690,000 clones, about 90% of which are singletons, and less than 40% rests with the top ten. This clonotype was sampled from a man aged 18 to 29 in good health. Some clones in this sample may be carry-over from other donors' samples. The sequencing input was memory CD8+ T cells from PBMCs. This sample's subset: CD45RO+ cells pooled with CCR7-negative TemRA cells. The rearrangement links TRBV11-2 to TRBJ1-1, with 8 bases lining up with TRBD1. This chain's CDR3 is CASSSRQGPNTEAFF. CDR3 in DNA: TGTGCCAGCAGCTCTAGACAGGGGCCGAACACTGAAGCTTTCTTT.